This T cell receptor (beta chain) was obtained from a study of cytomegalovirus exposure and HLA in healthy donors. With respect to this clone: Its antigen is undetermined.

Overall study findings and caveats: Most CMV-associated TCR beta chains were later found to appear HLA-restricted. A classifier reportedly called cytomegalovirus status with high sensitivity and specificity. Excluded were some V segments that proved indistinguishable, including TRBV6-2 and TRBV6-3. A missense variant in DCLRE1C was later tied to TCR beta V- and J-gene trimming.

Germline-derived CDR1 and CDR2 are SGHNT and YYREEE (reference sequence). Trimming removed 7 bases from V and 6 bases from J, with 28 bases in between. The CDR3 is 17 residues long. Primers included in the PCR were 60 Vbeta and 13 Jbeta primers. Sequenced by immunoSEQ multiplex PCR; TCRdb stores in-frame clones only, minus some. The sample lists approximately 190,000 clones, about three quarters occurring once. The V and J genes are TRBV5-4 and TRBJ1-2; weak D call: TRBD1 (5 bases). This TCR came from a woman in her thirties in good health and CMV-seropositive. Sequenced input: PBMCs. This chain's CDR3 is CASSSGSRPYPLDGYTF. The CDR3 DNA reads as TGTGCCAGCTCCTCAGGGTCCAGACCGTATCCGCTGGATGGCTACACCTTC.